What follows describes a single T cell receptor beta chain. As yet, its antigen is unknown. The CDR3 is 11 residues long. V lost 5 bases and J lost 7, with 5 bases in between. Per the germline V gene, CDR1 is MNHNY and CDR2 is SVGAGI (reference sequence). The source of the sample is a study of immune evolution from preneoplasia to lung adenocarcinoma. Study-wide findings and caveats: Normal lung had the highest top T cell clone frequencies. Normal lung had highest clonality; later lesions appeared denser, more diverse.

Patient tissue came from resections in Japan or China, 2014–2017. Each case's diagnosis was confirmed by two pathologists on H&E. Libraries were prepared by immunoSEQ multiplex PCR; TCRdb keeps only in-frame clonotypes and omits some of them. Among thousands of clones listed, just under 80% were seen once. Sequenced material: FFPE adjacent normal lung tissue. This receptor was taken from a person aged 60 to 80 with lung adenocarcinoma. The rearrangement links TRBV6-6 to TRBJ1-4, with D unresolved. The CDR3 region is CASSDSEKLFF. The CDR3 DNA reads TGTGCCAGCAGTGATTCTGAAAAACTGTTTTTT.